One sample yielded the 14 T cell receptor beta chains listed below, sequenced in a study of T cell repertoires in cytomegalovirus infection (dated by TCRdb to between 2018 and 2021). The treatment or condition label of this sample denotes: in vitro stimulation with specific CMV peptide epitopes to enrich CMV-specific T cells. Their recognized antigens are unknown. Sequencing relied on an Illumina HiSeq 1500. TCRdb passed the public sequencing reads through fastp at Q25 and MiXCR, retaining productive beta sequences. Under each unique CDR3 protein, matching rows form one entry showing the most common genes and DNA. The sample table shows roughly 180,000 distinct CDR3 sequences, and about a fifth are seen once. About 25% of the sample is taken by the ten largest. The starting material was CD8+ T cells from cultured PBMCs, obtained from culture after CMV antigen stimulation. The receptors were sampled from a human donor in good health (CMV status not recorded). Some clones in this sample may be carry-over from other donors' samples.

This clonotype was recorded a few times. The chain employs TRBV11-1 and TRBJ2-2; tentative D call: TRBD1 (6 bases). V lost 1 base and J 5 bases, leaving 11 bases between the germline ends. CDR3 length equals 15 residues. CDR1 is SGHAT, CDR2 FQDESV, per germline (reference sequence). In DNA, the CDR3 is TGTGCCAGCAGCTTAGGGGTCAGGGGTACCGGGGAGCTGTTTTTT. Translated, it gives CASSLGVRGTGELFF. The full variable domain, rest sourced from reference TRBV11-1 and TRBJ2-2, is EAEVAQSPRYKITEKSQAVAFWCDPISGHATLYWYRQILGQGPELLVQFQDESVVDDSQLPKDRFSAERLKGVDSTLKIQPAELGDSAMYLCASSLGVRGTGELFFGEGSRLTVL.

J is TRBJ2-7 and V is TRBV4-1; D might be TRBD1 or TRBD2, each matching 6 bases. Germline V CDR1 and CDR2: MGHRA, YSYEKL. This CDR3 is 15 amino acids long. The V and J ends lost 0 bases and 4 bases respectively, with 13 bases between them. The CDR3 DNA sequence: TGCGCCAGCAGCCAAGAGGTACAGGGACTTTACGAGCAGTACTTC. This encodes CASSQEVQGLYEQYF.

Points on this clonotype: The germline gene is not matched at one end of the junction; a read error may be the cause. The chain is built from TRBV4-1 and TRBJ1-4; TRBD1 matches at 8 bases. CDR3 length: 16 amino acids. In germline, CDR1 is MGHRA, CDR2 YSYEKL. DNA of the CDR3: TGTGCCAGCAGCGTAAGAGCAGGGGGCTTCGGTGAAAAACTGTTTTTT. Translating it yields CASSVRAGGFGEKLFF.

This clonotype was seen a few times. The J gene is TRBJ1-2, the V gene TRBV2; 9 nucleotides agree with TRBD1. The CDR3 runs 17 residues. Germline trimming cut 6 bases from V and 0 bases from J; bases unmatched to any gene: 11. Germline V gives CDR1 SNHLY, CDR2 FYNNEI. In nucleotides, the CDR3 is TGTGCCAGCAGCGCAGACAGAGGGACAGGGACTAACTATGGCTACACCTTC. Translated: CASSADRGTGTNYGYTF.

The V and J genes are TRBV4-1 and TRBJ1-1; tentatively, D is TRBD1 (6 bases). There are 15 residues in the CDR3. Trimming pared 2 bases from V and 3 bases from J, leaving 13 bases between. The germline CDR1 and CDR2 sequences are MGHRA and YSYEKL. CDR3 DNA sequence: TGCGCCAGCAGCCAACGACAGGAAAGGGACACTGAAGCTTTCTTT. It encodes CASSQRQERDTEAFF.

This clonotype turned up a few times. The chain is built from TRBV7-8 and TRBJ1-2; tentatively, D is TRBD1 (6 bases). V was pared by 5 bases and J by 8 bases, with 21 bases between. The CDR3 is 15 residues long. Germline V gene data show CDR1 as SGHVS and CDR2 as FQNEAQ. In nucleotides, the CDR3 is TGTGCCAGCAGCCTTACAAAGGGGGGATTAGAAGGCTACACCTTC. It codes for CASSLTKGGLEGYTF. Supplemented by reference TRBV7-8 and TRBJ1-2, the full variable domain reads GAGVSQSPRYKVAKRGQDVALRCDPISGHVSLFWYQQALGQGPEFLTYFQNEAQLDKSGLPSDRFFAERPEGSVSTLKIQRTQQEDSAVYLCASSLTKGGLEGYTFGSGTRLTVV.

This clonotype has more than one count but fewer than ten. The rearrangement joins TRBV11-2 to TRBJ2-1; D unresolved. Germline V gene lookup returns CDR1 SGHAT and CDR2 FQNNGV. This CDR3 spans 14 amino acids. V gave up 2 bases and J gave up 5 bases, with 10 bases separating them. For the CDR3, the DNA is TGTGCCAGCAGCTTACGTGGGAATCACAATGAGCAGTTCTTC. This codes for CASSLRGNHNEQFF. The full variable domain, in which reference TRBV11-2 and TRBJ2-1 provide the parts outside the CDR3, is EAGVAQSPRYKIIEKRQSVAFWCNPISGHATLYWYQQILGQGPKLLIQFQNNGVVDDSQLPKDRFSAERLKGVDSTLKIQPAKLEDSAVYLCASSLRGNHNEQFFGPGTRLTVL.

This clonotype was found a few times. The rearrangement joins TRBV7-8 to TRBJ1-6; 7 bases agree with TRBD1. Trimming cost V 3 bases and J 0 bases; bases outside gene matches: 8. Per germline, CDR1 SGHVS and CDR2 FQNEAQ. The CDR3 is made up of 18 amino acids. CDR3 protein: CASSFPGQESSYNSPLHF. The DNA of the CDR3 is TGTGCCAGCAGCTTCCCAGGACAGGAGAGCTCCTATAATTCACCCCTCCACTTT.

The table lists this clonotype with a few counts. This chain connects TRBV29-1 to TRBJ2-3; 12 bases agree with TRBD2. This CDR3 spans 16 amino acids. The germline gives CDR1 SQVTM, CDR2 ANQGSEA. V gave up 3 bases and J gave up 8 bases; unmatched junction bases: 12. CDR3 in amino acids: CSVEGRLAGARGTQYF. The CDR3 DNA reads TGCAGCGTTGAGGGGAGACTAGCGGGGGCCCGGGGTACGCAGTATTTT.

The chain couples TRBV27 to TRBJ2-3; D is perhaps TRBD1 (6 bases). The length of the CDR3 is 13 residues. CDR1 and CDR2 (germline): MNHEY, SMNVEV (reference sequence). The V end was cut by 3 bases, the J end by 5 bases, with 9 bases between. This chain's CDR3 is CASSFHRVDTQYF. The CDR3 nucleotides read TGTGCCAGCAGTTTTCACAGGGTAGATACGCAGTATTTT.

The CDR3 loop reads CASSQLAGGPTDTQYF. CDR3 nucleotides: TGTGCCAGCAGTCAACTAGCGGGGGGGCCCACAGATACGCAGTATTTT. J is TRBJ2-3 and V is TRBV7-3; 13 bases are a match to TRBD2. This CDR3 contains 16 residues. V shed 6 bases and J 2 bases; nucleotides not matched to a gene: 5. Germline values: CDR1 SGHTA, CDR2 FQGTGA. Full variable domain (rest looked up from reference TRBV7-3 and TRBJ2-3): GAGVSQTPSNKVTEKGKYVELRCDPISGHTALYWYRQSLGQGPEFLIYFQGTGAADDSGLPNDRFFAVRPEGSVSTLKIQRTERGDSAVYLCASSQLAGGPTDTQYFGPGTRLTVL.

Only a few counts were recorded for this clonotype. V usage is TRBV19 and J usage is TRBJ2-2, with D unclear. This CDR3 contains 17 residues. The V gene lost 2 bases and the J gene lost 1 base, with 14 bases spanning the gap. Per the germline V gene, CDR1 is LNHDA and CDR2 is SQIVND (reference sequence). Here the CDR3 reads CASSIRLQVRNTGELFF. Here the CDR3 DNA reads TGTGCCAGTAGTATAAGGCTCCAGGTTAGGAACACCGGGGAGCTGTTTTTT. Together with reference TRBV19 and TRBJ2-2, the CDR3 gives the full variable domain: DGGITQSPKYLFRKEGQNVTLSCEQNLNHDAMYWYRQDPGQGLRLIYYSQIVNDFQKGDIAEGYSVSREKKESFPLTVTSAQKNPTAFYLCASSIRLQVRNTGELFFGEGSRLTVL.

V gene TRBV7-6 combines with J gene TRBJ1-2, with a weak D call TRBD1 (6 bases). The CDR3 extends over 15 amino acids. Per the germline V gene, CDR1 is SGHVS and CDR2 is FNYEAQ. Trimming stripped 3 bases from V and 0 bases from J, with 11 bases between. As DNA, the CDR3 is TGTGCCAGCAGCTTTTCCGGGGGCCCTAACTATGGCTACACCTTC. This sequence encodes CASSFSGGPNYGYTF. The whole variable domain, remainder taken from reference TRBV7-6 and TRBJ1-2, is GAGVSQSPRYKVTKRGQDVALRCDPISGHVSLYWYRQALGQGPEFLTYFNYEAQQDKSGLPNDRFSAERPEGSISTLTIQRTEQRDSAMYRCASSFSGGPNYGYTFGSGTRLTVV.

The rearrangement joins TRBV7-9 to TRBJ2-1, with 10 bases that match TRBD1. J was trimmed by 3 bases and V by 2 bases; bases with no gene match: 4. Germline V gene data show CDR1 as SEHNR and CDR2 as FQNEAQ (reference sequence). CDR3 length equals 16 residues. The CDR3: CASSLSDRGFYNEQFF. For the CDR3, the DNA is TGTGCCAGCAGCTTATCGGACAGGGGGTTCTACAATGAGCAGTTCTTC.